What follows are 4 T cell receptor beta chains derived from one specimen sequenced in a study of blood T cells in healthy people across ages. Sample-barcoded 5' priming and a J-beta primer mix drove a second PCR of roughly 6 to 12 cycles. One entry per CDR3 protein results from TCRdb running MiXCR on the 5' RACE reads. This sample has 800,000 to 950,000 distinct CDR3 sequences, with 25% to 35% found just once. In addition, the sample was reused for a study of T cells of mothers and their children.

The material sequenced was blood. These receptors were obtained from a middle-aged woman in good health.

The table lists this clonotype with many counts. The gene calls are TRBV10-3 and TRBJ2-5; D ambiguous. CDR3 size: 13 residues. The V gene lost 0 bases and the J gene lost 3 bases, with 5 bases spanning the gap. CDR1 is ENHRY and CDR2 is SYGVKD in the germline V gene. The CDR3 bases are TGTGCCATCAGTGAGTCGCGCGAAGAGACCCAGTACTTC. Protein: CAISESREETQYF.

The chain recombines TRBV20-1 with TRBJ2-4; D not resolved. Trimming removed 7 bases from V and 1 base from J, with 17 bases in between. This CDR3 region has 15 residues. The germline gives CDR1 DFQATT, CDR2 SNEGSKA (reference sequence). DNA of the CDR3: TGCAGTGTCCCTCGGTCGACCGGGGCCAAAAACATTCAGTACTTC. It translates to CSVPRSTGAKNIQYF.

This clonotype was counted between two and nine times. The CDR3, as DNA: TGTGCCAGCAGCTTGGACTCGATAAGCACAGATACGCAGTATTTT. It codes for CASSLDSISTDTQYF. This chain joins TRBV13 and TRBJ2-3; the D gene is possibly TRBD2 (5 bases). Trimming removed 3 bases at V and 0 bases at J, with 10 bases between. Germline V gene data show CDR1 as PRHDT and CDR2 as FYEKMQ (reference sequence). There are 15 residues in the CDR3.

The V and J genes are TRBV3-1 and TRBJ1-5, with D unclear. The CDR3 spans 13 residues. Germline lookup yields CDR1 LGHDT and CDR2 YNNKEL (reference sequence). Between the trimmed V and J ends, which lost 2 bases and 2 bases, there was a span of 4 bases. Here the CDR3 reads CASSQMGNQPQHF. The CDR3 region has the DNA TGTGCCAGCAGCCAAATGGGCAATCAGCCCCAGCATTTT.